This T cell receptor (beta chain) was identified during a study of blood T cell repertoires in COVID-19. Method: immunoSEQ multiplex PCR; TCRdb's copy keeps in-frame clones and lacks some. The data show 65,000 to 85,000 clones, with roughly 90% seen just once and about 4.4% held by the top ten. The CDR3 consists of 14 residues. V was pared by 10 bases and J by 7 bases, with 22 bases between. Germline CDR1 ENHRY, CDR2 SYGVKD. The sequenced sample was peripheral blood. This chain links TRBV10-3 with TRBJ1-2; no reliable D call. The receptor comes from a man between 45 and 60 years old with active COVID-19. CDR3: CASRQGGNLGGYTF. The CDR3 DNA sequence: TGTGCCAGCCGGCAAGGAGGGAACCTTGGTGGCTACACCTTC.